This TCR beta chain was documented in a study of cytotoxic CD8 clonotypes in ibrutinib-treated CLL. Between the trimmed V and J ends, which lost 5 bases and 6 bases, there was a span of 16 bases. This CDR3 comprises 14 residues. Per the germline V gene, CDR1 is LNHDA and CDR2 is SQIVND (reference sequence). Remarks on this clone: Antigen unknown.

Overall study findings and caveats: T-cell clonality at baseline went above that of age-matched healthy donors and rose and fell with circulating CD8+ T-cell counts.

TCRdb's copy holds only in-frame clones and misses some; the assay was immunoSEQ multiplex PCR. The sample has tens of thousands of clones, around 63% seen once. The V call is TRBV19, the J call TRBJ1-1, with D perhaps matching TRBD1 (6 bases). This clonotype was obtained from a human donor with chronic lymphocytic leukemia. The sequencing here drew on PBMCs, taken at disease progression, from a patient treated with ibrutinib. Written as DNA, the CDR3 is TGTGCCAGTAGTTGGGACATTAAACTAGCTGAAGCTTTCTTT. Amino acids: CASSWDIKLAEAFF.